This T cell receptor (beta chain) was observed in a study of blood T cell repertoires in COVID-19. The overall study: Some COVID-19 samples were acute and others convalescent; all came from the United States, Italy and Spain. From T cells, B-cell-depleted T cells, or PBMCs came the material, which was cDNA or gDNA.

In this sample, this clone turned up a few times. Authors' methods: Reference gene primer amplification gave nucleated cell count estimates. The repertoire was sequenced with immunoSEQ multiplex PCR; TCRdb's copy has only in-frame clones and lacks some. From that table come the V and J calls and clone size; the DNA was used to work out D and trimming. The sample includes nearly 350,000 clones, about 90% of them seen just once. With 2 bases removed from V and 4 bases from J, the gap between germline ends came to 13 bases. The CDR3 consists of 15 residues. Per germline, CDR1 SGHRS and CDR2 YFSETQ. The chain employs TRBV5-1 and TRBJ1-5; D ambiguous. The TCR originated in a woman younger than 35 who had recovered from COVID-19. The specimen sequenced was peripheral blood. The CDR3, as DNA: TGCGCCAGCAGCTTCGGGGAATTGGGAAATCAGCCCCAGCATTTT. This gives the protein CASSFGELGNQPQHF.